The 5 T cell receptor beta chains below come from one sample, sequenced in a study of PD-L1 blockade in urothelial cancer. Time point described: pretreatment peripheral blood. The assay was immunoSEQ multiplex PCR, and TCRdb's table has in-frame clones only and misses some. The table lists 130,000 or so clones, 84% of them singletons. Sequenced material: PBMCs, taken around atezolizumab (anti-PD-L1) treatment. These receptors came from a man over 45 with urothelial cancer.

This clone was picked up a small number of times. V usage is TRBV7-2 and J usage is TRBJ1-6; 8 bases fit TRBD1. The J segment lost 10 bases and the V segment lost 5 bases, leaving 7 bases of the junction unmatched. Germline assignment: CDR1 SGHTA and CDR2 FQGNSA. This CDR3 spans 14 amino acids. In DNA form, the CDR3 reads TGTGCCAGCAGCCGGACAGGGTTACCCTCACCCCTCCACTTT. This codes for CASSRTGLPSPLHF.

The chain employs TRBV7-2 and TRBJ2-1; no definite D call. The CDR3 extends over 15 amino acids. V shed 3 bases and J shed 0 bases, with 9 bases lying between them. CDR1 is SGHTA, CDR2 FQGNSA, per germline. The CDR3 bases are TGTGCCAGCAGCTTGGGCGCAAGCTCCTACAATGAGCAGTTCTTC. This encodes CASSLGASSYNEQFF.

A remark on this clone: No DNA is shown, since the ends of the CDR3 on it are uncertain; the CDR3 is the one TCRdb lists. CDR3 in amino acids: CASRRAGTDFGEQYF. The chain has TRBV5-6 and TRBJ2-7; the table names TRBD1, a call not compared with the DNA. The CDR3 contains 15 residues when both ends are counted. Germline V CDR1 and CDR2: SGHDT, YYEEEE.

The V and J genes are TRBV19 and TRBJ2-1, with 7 bases fitting TRBD2. The CDR3 covers 16 residues. Germline assignment: CDR1 LNHDA and CDR2 SQIVND (reference sequence). V lost 0 bases and J lost 7; bases outside the gene matches: 9. The CDR3 spells CASSIDFGGKVNEQFF. CDR3 in DNA: TGTGCCAGTAGTATAGATTTCGGGGGGAAGGTTAATGAGCAGTTCTTC.

This clone appeared a few times. The chain combines TRBV6-5 with TRBJ2-6, with D tentatively TRBD1 (6 bases). V lost 6 bases and J lost 0, with 9 bases in between. From germline, CDR1 is MNHEY and CDR2 SVGAGI. This CDR3 spans 15 amino acids. The CDR3 DNA reads as TGTGCCAGCAGCCGACAGGTCTCTGGGGCCAACGTCCTGACTTTC. Protein: CASSRQVSGANVLTF.